The sequence of this T cell receptor beta chain was determined in a study of cytomegalovirus exposure and HLA in healthy donors. The study, taken as a whole, reports: Later on, analysis showed that most CMV-associated TCR beta chains appeared to be HLA-restricted. Clonal expansion was found to be greater in HLA-associated TCR beta chains than in equally common others in a later analysis. Later analysis identified a missense DCLRE1C variant that was linked to TCR beta V- and J-gene trimming.

V lost 1 base, J lost 8 bases, and 19 bases lay in between. Germline CDR1 and CDR2: SGHRS and YFSETQ. The CDR3 covers 16 residues. Amplification used 60 Vbeta primers and 13 Jbeta primers. The protocol was immunoSEQ multiplex PCR, while the TCRdb copy is restricted to in-frame clones and leaves out a portion. Of approximately 200,000 clones listed, just over 75% are singletons. In regard to this clone: Antigen specificity is unknown.

The clonotype comes from a man aged 25-40 years in good health and CMV-seronegative. Sequencing was done on a sample of PBMCs. The genes are TRBV5-1 and TRBJ2-1, with unresolved D. The CDR3 region has the DNA TGCGCCAGCAGCTTGAGTGTCGTTAACTTGGCGGATGAGCAGTTCTTC. It specifies CASSLSVVNLADEQFF.